This passage covers 6 T cell receptor beta chains from one sample sequenced in a study of T cell repertoires in cytomegalovirus infection. From the reads, TCRdb called clonotypes with MiXCR, one entry per CDR3 protein. The sample has around 280,000 distinct CDR3 sequences, about 9.2% seen once. Sample: PBMCs. These receptors all stem from a human donor in good health (CMV status not recorded). Some clones in this sample may be carry-over from other donors' samples.

The table lists this clonotype with many counts. This chain uses TRBV7-2 with TRBJ2-6; D remains unclear. CDR1 and CDR2 from the germline V gene are SGHTA and FQGNSA. Trimming cost V 3 bases and J 0 bases, with 12 bases left between them. There are 17 residues in the CDR3. The CDR3 here is CASSFGGSHSGANVLTF. The CDR3 DNA reads as TGTGCCAGCAGCTTCGGTGGGTCTCACTCTGGGGCCAACGTCCTGACTTTC.

The chain combines TRBV20-1 with TRBJ1-1; a possible D gene is TRBD1 (5 bases). CDR1 is DFQATT, CDR2 SNEGSKA, per germline (reference sequence). This CDR3 region has 14 residues. Trimming stripped 5 bases from V and 3 bases from J, with 16 bases between. The CDR3 sequence is CSAPGTATDTEAFF. The CDR3 nucleotides read TGCAGTGCTCCTGGGACGGCTACGGACACTGAAGCTTTCTTT.

A few counts support this clonotype. The V call is TRBV19, the J call TRBJ1-5, with 8 bases that match TRBD1. CDR1 is LNHDA, CDR2 SQIVND, per germline (reference sequence). V was clipped by 4 bases and J by 7 bases; unmatched bases: 9. This CDR3 region has 15 residues. The CDR3 loop reads CASSKDRDDWQPQHF. The CDR3 DNA reads as TGTGCCAGTAGTAAGGACAGGGACGATTGGCAGCCCCAGCATTTT.

This clonotype has ten or more counts. The chain joins TRBV7-2 to TRBJ1-5; possible D gene TRBD1, 5 bases. Looked up from germline, CDR1 is SGHTA and CDR2 is FQGNSA. The CDR3 sequence is 12 residues long. The V gene lost 7 bases and the J gene lost 5 bases, with 9 bases spanning the gap. The CDR3 loop is CASTAGDQPQHF. CDR3 bases: TGTGCCAGCACGGCGGGGGATCAGCCCCAGCATTTT.

This clonotype was detected many times. V and J are TRBV6-1 and TRBJ2-7; 8 bases match TRBD1. Germline values: CDR1 MNHNS, CDR2 SASEGT. V lost 5 bases to trimming and J lost 5 bases; unmatched junction nucleotides: 5. The CDR3 extends over 13 amino acids. CDR3 sequence: CASSWTGSDEQYF. CDR3 in DNA: TGTGCCAGCAGTTGGACAGGGTCGGACGAGCAGTACTTC.

This clonotype was seen ten or more times. V is TRBV18 and J is TRBJ2-5; 9 bases match TRBD2. The CDR3 is 15 residues long. V lost 3 bases, J lost 1 base, and 3 bases stayed unmatched. Germline CDR1 and CDR2: KGHSH and LQKENI. The CDR3 protein is CASSPSGGPQETQYF. CDR3 DNA: TGTGCCAGCTCACCCAGCGGGGGGCCCCAAGAGACCCAGTACTTC.